These T cell receptor beta chains were read from a single sample in a study of blood T cell repertoires in COVID-19. Some clones are missing from TCRdb's copy, which holds only in-frame ones; the method was immunoSEQ multiplex PCR. This repertoire shows 69,000 or so clones, about four fifths found once; its top ten account for nearly 5%. The sample taken for sequencing was peripheral blood. These receptors were obtained from a woman of 80 years or more with active or convalescent COVID-19. CDR3s include the opening cysteine and the closing phenylalanine or tryptophan. The D gene is left open where the match is weak. Clone size, where shown, is once, few, many, or a class for clones that have expanded.

v_call	d_call	j_call	clone_size	cdr3_aa	cdr3_nt
TRBV29-1	NA	TRBJ1-1	NA	CSVVFLGAMTEAFF	TGCAGCGTTGTGTTCTTGGGGGCAATGACTGAAGCTTTCTTT
TRBV9	TRBD2	TRBJ2-7	NA	CASSVAAGEIYEQYF	TGTGCCAGCAGCGTAGCAGCGGGGGAAATCTACGAGCAGTACTTC
TRBV18	TRBD2	TRBJ2-3	NA	CASSPQGLAGISEDTQYF	TGTGCCAGCTCACCACAGGGACTAGCGGGAATCAGTGAAGATACGCAGTATTTT
TRBV18	TRBD1	TRBJ1-2	few	CASSPGRQGSYGYTF	TGTGCCAGCTCACCCGGGAGACAGGGGAGCTATGGCTACACCTTC
TRBV3-1/TRBV3-2	TRBD1	TRBJ1-1	NA	CASSQRGQGAEAFF	TGTGCCAGCAGCCAAAGGGGACAGGGGGCTGAAGCTTTCTTT
TRBV19	TRBD1	TRBJ1-1	NA	CASSIQGGTEAFF	TGTGCCAGTAGTATTCAGGGGGGCACTGAAGCTTTCTTT
TRBV2	TRBD2	TRBJ2-5	NA	CASSALAGGTQETQYF	TGTGCCAGCAGTGCACTAGCGGGGGGCACACAAGAGACCCAGTACTTC
TRBV19	TRBD1	TRBJ2-2	NA	CASSQTGVGAGELFF	TGTGCCAGTAGTCAAACAGGGGTTGGAGCCGGGGAGCTGTTTTTT
TRBV28	TRBD2	TRBJ2-7	NA	CASKAGALPNEQYF	TGTGCCAGCAAAGCGGGAGCTCTCCCCAACGAGCAGTACTTC
TRBV3-1/TRBV3-2	TRBD1	TRBJ2-7	few	CASSLFGDSFYEQYF	TGTGCCAGCAGCCTTTTCGGGGACAGTTTCTACGAGCAGTACTTC
TRBV6-6	NA	TRBJ2-2	NA	CASSYSHPTGTGELFF	TGTGCCAGCAGTTACTCGCATCCTACAGGCACCGGGGAGCTGTTTTTT
TRBV19	TRBD1	TRBJ2-7	NA	CASSMDRGQSNEQYF	TGTGCCAGTAGTATGGACAGGGGGCAAAGTAACGAGCAGTACTTC
TRBV7-3	TRBD2	TRBJ2-1	once	CASSLTSAAGVNEQFF	TGTGCCAGCAGCTTAACGTCGGCAGCGGGAGTCAATGAGCAGTTCTTC
TRBV7-9	NA	TRBJ2-1	NA	CASSQKGAGYNEQFF	TGTGCCAGCAGCCAAAAGGGGGCGGGGTACAATGAGCAGTTCTTC
TRBV9	TRBD1	TRBJ1-4	NA	CASSPLQGDHEKLFF	TGTGCCAGCAGCCCACTCCAGGGGGATCATGAAAAACTGTTTTTT
TRBV6-2/TRBV6-3	TRBD2	TRBJ2-3	NA	CASSSRTSGGPDTQYF	TGTGCCAGCAGTTCTCGGACTAGCGGGGGGCCAGATACGCAGTATTTT
TRBV2	TRBD2	TRBJ2-7	NA	CASSAAGGRSEQYF	TGTGCCAGCAGTGCGGCGGGGGGGAGGTCCGAGCAGTACTTC
TRBV24-1	NA	TRBJ2-2	NA	CATSDLKGGIAGELFF	TGTGCCACCAGTGATTTGAAGGGGGGGATCGCCGGGGAGCTGTTTTTT
TRBV6-1	TRBD1	TRBJ2-1	NA	CASSEAGTGLYNEQFF	TGTGCCAGCAGTGAAGCTGGGACAGGGTTATACAATGAGCAGTTCTTC
TRBV9	TRBD1	TRBJ2-7	NA	CASSVDDRGYEQYF	TGTGCCAGCAGCGTAGATGACAGGGGTTACGAGCAGTACTTC
TRBV2	NA	TRBJ2-2	NA	CASSADTWTGELFF	TGTGCCAGCAGTGCCGACACTTGGACCGGGGAGCTGTTTTTT
TRBV7-9	NA	TRBJ1-5	few	CASSLAEGYQPQHF	TGTGCCAGCAGCTTAGCGGAGGGTTATCAGCCCCAGCATTTT
TRBV4-2	TRBD1	TRBJ2-1	once	CASSHDGSYTGTGGGYNEQFF	TGTGCCAGCAGCCATGACGGCTCCTATACCGGGACAGGGGGCGGCTACAATGAGCAGTTCTTC
TRBV24-1	TRBD1	TRBJ1-5	few	CATSDPGQGKVQPQHF	TGTGCCACCAGTGACCCGGGACAGGGTAAGGTTCAGCCCCAGCATTTT
TRBV4-1	NA	TRBJ1-4	NA	CASSQTRGEKLFF	TGCGCCAGCAGCCAAACTCGGGGTGAAAAACTGTTTTTT
TRBV9	NA	TRBJ1-4	once	CASSVAGRRGLEKLFF	TGTGCCAGCAGCGTAGCGGGTCGGCGGGGACTAGAAAAACTGTTTTTT
TRBV7-9	NA	TRBJ2-7	NA	CASSFEVNWHEQYF	TGTGCCAGCAGCTTTGAGGTAAACTGGCACGAGCAGTACTTC
TRBV7-2	NA	TRBJ2-3	NA	CASSLLQGDTQYF	TGTGCCAGCAGCTTACTACAGGGAGATACGCAGTATTTT
TRBV4-1	NA	TRBJ1-4	NA	CASSRTGGASEKLFF	TGCGCCAGCAGCCGGACGGGGGGGGCGTCGGAAAAACTGTTTTTT
TRBV4-1	TRBD2	TRBJ2-6	NA	CASSPGTSGSAVGANVLTF	TGCGCCAGCAGTCCCGGGACTAGCGGGAGTGCGGTTGGGGCCAACGTCCTGACTTTC
TRBV28	TRBD1	TRBJ1-5	NA	CASRPGGGQPQHF	TGTGCCAGCAGACCAGGGGGCGGTCAGCCCCAGCATTTT
TRBV7-2	TRBD2	TRBJ2-7	NA	CASSPSGGLYEQYF	TGTGCCAGCAGCCCAAGCGGGGGGCTCTACGAGCAGTACTTC
TRBV2	TRBD2	TRBJ2-4	NA	CASMAWGGIQYF	TGTGCCAGCATGGCGTGGGGGGGCATTCAGTACTTC
TRBV12-3/TRBV12-4	TRBD1	TRBJ2-7	NA	CASSQTLQGMGDF	TGTGCCAGCAGCCAGACTCTACAGGGGATGGGGGACTTC
TRBV28	TRBD2	TRBJ2-7	NA	CASNPTRGAAGEQYF	TGTGCCAGCAACCCTACGCGGGGGGCGGCTGGGGAGCAGTACTTC
TRBV11-2	NA	TRBJ1-4	NA	CASSGLMTGKNEKLFF	TGTGCCAGCAGCGGACTCATGACAGGAAAAAATGAAAAACTGTTTTTT